A single sample gave rise to the 30 T cell receptor beta chains below, sequenced in a study of blood T cell repertoires in COVID-19. Method: immunoSEQ multiplex PCR; TCRdb's copy keeps in-frame clones and lacks some. The sample has about 210,000 clones; 81% are singletons. Input material: PBMCs or T cells enriched from blood (not recorded which). Receptors were obtained from a woman between 50 and 59 years old with acute COVID-19.

The rearrangement uses TRBV28 and TRBJ2-2; 8 bases are shared with TRBD1. This CDR3 contains 14 residues. CDR1 is MDHEN and CDR2 is SYDVKM in the germline V gene. Losses at the gene ends were 7 bases for V and 4 bases for J; bases not matched to a gene: 5. In DNA form, the CDR3 reads TGTGCCAGCAACACCGGGACAGGCACCGGGGAGCTGTTTTTT. Translation: CASNTGTGTGELFF.

This clone was seen more than once but under ten times. Other nucleotide sequences from this sample produce the same CDR3. The DNA of the CDR3 is TGTGCCAGTAGTATAGCGGGGGGCGAGACCCAGTACTTC. Protein: CASSIAGGETQYF. The chain has TRBV19 and TRBJ2-5; tentatively, D is TRBD2 (7 bases). Trimming pared 1 base from V and 5 bases from J, leaving 8 bases between. Germline V gene sequence: CDR1 LNHDA, CDR2 SQIVND (reference sequence). The CDR3 is made up of 13 amino acids.

The V call is TRBV5-1, the J call TRBJ2-3; 9 bases map to TRBD2. CDR3 length: 16 amino acids. Germline V gene sequence: CDR1 SGHRS, CDR2 YFSETQ. The V gene end was trimmed by 0 bases and the J gene end by 5 bases; junction bases not matched to a gene: 7. CDR3 residues: CASSLDLAGRGDTQYF. The CDR3 DNA follows: TGCGCCAGCAGCTTGGATCTAGCGGGGAGAGGAGATACGCAGTATTTT.

CDR3 nucleotides: TGTGCCAGCAGCCAAGTTGAATCCAGGCTCCAAGAGACCCAGTACTTC. Protein product: CASSQVESRLQETQYF. V usage is TRBV14 and J usage is TRBJ2-5; no firm D call. V gave up 1 base and J gave up 1 base, with 13 bases separating them. Germline V gene lookup returns CDR1 SGHDN and CDR2 FVKESK. CDR3 length: 16 amino acids.

This clone was detected only a few times. This chain links TRBV19 with TRBJ2-1; 9 nucleotides align to TRBD2. With 5 bases clipped from V and 3 bases from J, the junction kept 2 bases outside the gene matches. CDR3 length: 14 residues. Germline-derived CDR1 and CDR2 are LNHDA and SQIVND (reference sequence). Here the CDR3 DNA reads TGTGCCAGTAGTGTGACTAGCGGCTACAATGAGCAGTTCTTC. As protein: CASSVTSGYNEQFF.

The chain links TRBV6-2 or TRBV6-3 to TRBJ1-1, with TRBD1 matching over 7 bases. The trim removed 5 bases at V and 1 base at J, leaving 7 bases unmatched. CDR3 length equals 15 residues. Germline loops: CDR1 MNHEY, CDR2 SVGEGT. DNA of the CDR3: TGTGCCAGCAGTGGGACAGAAGTCAGGAACACTGAAGCTTTCTTT. Protein product: CASSGTEVRNTEAFF.

The J gene is TRBJ2-7, the V gene TRBV9, with unresolved D. The germline V and J ends were trimmed by 4 bases and 3 bases, with 26 bases remaining between them. CDR3 length: 18 amino acids. Germline values: CDR1 SGDLS, CDR2 YYNGEE. This CDR3 is CASSPYPGPKAPYYEQYF. DNA of the CDR3: TGTGCCAGCAGCCCCTATCCGGGTCCTAAGGCCCCCTACTACGAGCAGTACTTC.

The chain combines TRBV12-3 or TRBV12-4 with TRBJ1-5, with TRBD1 matching 7 bases. This CDR3 has 13 amino acids. V gave up 5 bases and J gave up 8 bases; unmatched junction bases: 6. CDR3 coding DNA: TGTGCCAGCAGTCGACAGGGTCTGAAGCCCCAGCATTTT. Encoded protein: CASSRQGLKPQHF.

The chain employs TRBV12-3 or TRBV12-4 and TRBJ2-2, with a weak D call TRBD1 (6 bases). V gave up 6 bases and J gave up 4 bases, with 9 bases separating them. The CDR3 consists of 13 residues. The CDR3 region has the DNA TGTGCCAGCAGAAGAGGGGGCACCGGGGAGCTGTTTTTT. Its translation: CASRRGGTGELFF.

This clone has only a few counts. The chain's CDR3 is CASSIGQNEQYF. CDR3 sequence (DNA): TGTGCCAGTAGTATAGGGCAGAACGAGCAGTACTTC. V gene TRBV19 combines with J gene TRBJ2-7; D remains unclear. The CDR3 loop spans 12 amino acids. The germline CDR1 and CDR2 sequences are LNHDA and SQIVND (reference sequence). Trimming took 1 base from V and 5 from J, leaving 6 bases between them.

This chain connects TRBV2 to TRBJ2-7; 11 positions agree with TRBD1. V lost 6 bases to trimming and J lost 3 bases; unmatched junction nucleotides: 4. The CDR3 has 14 residues. Germline V lookup: CDR1 SNHLY, CDR2 FYNNEI. The CDR3 is CASRADRGLYEQYF. As DNA, the CDR3 is TGTGCCAGCAGAGCGGACAGGGGGCTCTACGAGCAGTACTTC. The complete variable domain, with remaining parts taken from reference TRBV2 and TRBJ2-7, reads EPEVTQTPSHQVTQMGQEVILRCVPISNHLYFYWYRQILGQKVEFLVSFYNNEISEKSEIFDDQFSVERPDGSNFTLKIRSTKLEDSAMYFCASRADRGLYEQYFGPGTRLTVT.

This sequence joins TRBV28 and TRBJ1-5, with 9 bases fitting TRBD1. CDR3 size: 16 residues. V lost 5 bases, J lost 6 bases, and 11 bases stayed unmatched. The germline CDR1 and CDR2 sequences are MDHEN and SYDVKM. The DNA of the CDR3 is TGTGCCAGCAGTCGCTCCGACGGGACAGGGAGTCAGCCCCAGCATTTT. This encodes CASSRSDGTGSQPQHF.

CDR3 amino acids: CASSRQGYNQPQHF. The CDR3 DNA reads as TGTGCCAGCAGCCGACAGGGGTACAATCAGCCCCAGCATTTT. The chain carries TRBV27 and TRBJ1-5, with TRBD1 matching 8 bases. The CDR3 totals 14 residues. V shed 6 bases and J 3 bases; nucleotides not matched to a gene: 4. Germline V lookup: CDR1 MNHEY, CDR2 SMNVEV (reference sequence).

The gene calls are TRBV7-2 and TRBJ2-7; D not resolved. The V gene's germline CDR1 is SGHTA and CDR2 FQGNSA. This CDR3 has 14 amino acids. The germline V and J ends were trimmed by 1 base and 3 bases, with 10 bases remaining between them. This chain's CDR3 is CASSLVSSHYEQYF. The CDR3 coding sequence is TGTGCCAGCAGCTTAGTGAGTTCCCACTACGAGCAGTACTTC.

The gene calls are TRBV10-3 and TRBJ1-1, with D unresolved. This CDR3 has 13 amino acids. V lost 10 bases to trimming and J lost 0 bases, with 12 bases between them. In germline, CDR1 is ENHRY, CDR2 SYGVKD. The CDR3 loop is CASLDGLNTEAFF. In nucleotides, the CDR3 is TGTGCCAGTTTAGACGGGTTGAACACTGAAGCTTTCTTT.

This chain links TRBV18 with TRBJ1-4, with TRBD1 matching 8 bases. From germline, CDR1 is KGHSH and CDR2 LQKENI. V lost 1 base to trimming and J lost 7 bases; unmatched junction nucleotides: 2. The CDR3 sequence is 14 residues long. CDR3 protein: CASSPLQGAEKLFF. The CDR3 nucleotides read TGTGCCAGCTCACCACTCCAGGGGGCTGAAAAACTGTTTTTT.

The chain joins TRBV24-1 to TRBJ2-4; TRBD2 aligns across 8 bases. In germline, CDR1 is KGHDR, CDR2 SFDVKD. The CDR3 contains 18 residues. V lost 2 bases, J lost 1 base, and 9 bases stayed unmatched. The CDR3 region is CATSDSLRGGRAKNIQYF. The CDR3 DNA is TGTGCCACCAGTGATTCCCTTCGCGGGGGGCGGGCCAAAAACATTCAGTACTTC.

The CDR3 loop reads CASSLPTGGTEAFF. The CDR3 DNA sequence: TGTGCCAGCAGCTTACCGACCGGAGGGACTGAAGCTTTCTTT. The V gene is TRBV5-5, the J gene TRBJ1-1; D call uncertain. The germline CDR1 and CDR2 sequences are SGHKS and YYEKEE (reference sequence). Trimming pared 2 bases from V and 5 bases from J, leaving 13 bases between. The CDR3 loop spans 14 amino acids. Full variable domain (remainder filled in from reference TRBV5-5 and TRBJ1-1): DAGVTQSPTHLIKTRGQQVTLRCSPISGHKSVSWYQQVLGQGPQFIFQYYEKEERGRGNFPDRFSARQFPNYSSELNVNALLLGDSALYLCASSLPTGGTEAFFGQGTRLTVV.

This chain links TRBV27 with TRBJ1-3; TRBD1 matches at 10 bases. Germline lookup yields CDR1 MNHEY and CDR2 SMNVEV (reference sequence). The CDR3 runs to 16 residues. After removal of 0 bases from V and 2 bases from J, the junction contained 1 base not matched to a gene. As DNA, the CDR3 is TGTGCCAGCAGTTTATCTGGACAGGGGGCTGGAAACACCATATATTTT. Translated, it gives CASSLSGQGAGNTIYF.

V is TRBV14 and J is TRBJ2-3; 13 bases match TRBD2. This CDR3 contains 17 residues. CDR1 and CDR2 from the germline V gene are SGHDN and FVKESK. The ends lost 0 bases at V and 5 bases at J; junction bases unmatched: 5. In nucleotides, the CDR3 is TGTGCCAGCAGCCAAGATTGGGGACTAGCGGGAAGAGATACGCAGTATTTT. Translation gives CASSQDWGLAGRDTQYF.

The chain joins TRBV6-4 to TRBJ2-2, with unresolved D. V was pared by 2 bases and J by 4 bases, with 5 bases between. The CDR3 is made up of 13 amino acids. Germline CDR1 is MRHNA and CDR2 is SNTAGT. The CDR3 spells CASSDRATGELFF. The CDR3 DNA follows: TGTGCCAGCAGTGACAGAGCCACCGGGGAGCTGTTTTTT.

This clone has only a few counts. This chain links TRBV18 with TRBJ2-7, with D possibly being TRBD2 (6 bases). This CDR3 is 13 amino acids long. V lost 6 bases, J lost 5 bases, and 14 bases lay in between. Germline V lookup: CDR1 KGHSH, CDR2 LQKENI. CDR3 nucleotides: TGTGCCAGCTCCACCGGGGGTAAGGACGAGCAGTACTTC. Amino acid sequence: CASSTGGKDEQYF.

This clone has just a few counts. This rearrangement joins TRBV28 to TRBJ1-1; perhaps TRBD1 as D (5 bases). The CDR3 covers 15 residues. V shed 7 bases and J shed 4 bases, with 19 bases lying between them. Germline-derived CDR1 and CDR2 are MDHEN and SYDVKM. The chain's CDR3 is CASIPPGNLGTEAFF. CDR3 DNA: TGTGCCAGCATTCCGCCAGGGAACTTGGGCACTGAAGCTTTCTTT.

In this sample, this clone turned up once. The V and J genes are TRBV28 and TRBJ1-2, with D unresolved. Looked up from germline, CDR1 is MDHEN and CDR2 is SYDVKM. Trimming left V 4 bases short and J 0 bases short, with 12 bases between. The CDR3 sequence is 15 residues long. The CDR3 sequence is CASSSPTEANYGYTF. CDR3 nucleotide sequence: TGTGCCAGCAGTTCCCCCACAGAAGCTAACTATGGCTACACCTTC.

The rearrangement uses TRBV18 and TRBJ2-6; 7 nucleotides line up with TRBD1. Germline loops: CDR1 KGHSH, CDR2 LQKENI. After removal of 3 bases from V and 2 bases from J, the junction contained 10 bases not matched to a gene. This CDR3 is 18 amino acids long. CDR3 bases: TGTGCCAGCTCACCCCTAGGGGGCGCGAGCACTGGGGCCAACGTCCTGACTTTC. This sequence encodes CASSPLGGASTGANVLTF.

This chain connects TRBV20-1 to TRBJ2-3, with 7 bases matching TRBD2. Germline CDR1 reads DFQATT; CDR2 reads SNEGSKA (reference sequence). Trimming took 3 bases from V and 6 from J; bases not matched to a gene: 3. The CDR3 is made up of 12 amino acids. The CDR3 DNA follows: TGCAGTGCTAGTGCCGGGGGGGATACGCAGTATTTT. This encodes CSASAGGDTQYF.

V is TRBV19 and J is TRBJ2-1, with a possible D match to TRBD1 (6 bases). Trimming took off 5 bases at V and 8 bases at J, with 16 bases between the two ends. Germline-derived CDR1 and CDR2 are LNHDA and SQIVND (reference sequence). CDR3 length: 14 amino acids. The CDR3 DNA is TGTGCCAGTAGTGACCAAGGGGGAATCGATGAGCAGTTCTTC. Its protein product is CASSDQGGIDEQFF.

The gene calls are TRBV28 and TRBJ2-2, with 7 bases that match TRBD1. The germline gives CDR1 MDHEN, CDR2 SYDVKM. There are 15 residues in the CDR3. With 4 bases clipped from V and 4 bases from J, the junction kept 6 bases outside the gene matches. DNA of the CDR3: TGTGCCAGCAGTTCCATTGGACAGGTCACCGGGGAGCTGTTTTTT. Its translation is CASSSIGQVTGELFF.

The chain carries TRBV28 and TRBJ2-1; 9 nucleotides agree with TRBD2. The CDR3 loop spans 14 amino acids. The trim removed 2 bases at V and 7 bases at J, leaving 3 bases unmatched. The germline V gene encodes CDR1 MDHEN and CDR2 SYDVKM. The CDR3 loop reads CASSLGLARNEQFF. The CDR3 DNA follows: TGTGCCAGCAGTTTAGGACTAGCGAGGAATGAGCAGTTCTTC.

The chain has TRBV9 and TRBJ1-2; 11 bases fit TRBD1. The CDR3 has 15 residues. Germline CDR1 and CDR2: SGDLS and YYNGEE. Losses at the gene ends were 3 bases for V and 4 bases for J; bases not matched to a gene: 5. CDR3 sequence reads: CASSADRGRFYGYTF. CDR3 nucleotide sequence: TGTGCCAGCAGCGCGGACAGGGGGCGCTTCTATGGCTACACCTTC.